This T cell receptor beta chain was sequenced for a study of post-analysis software for immune sequencing data. Broader study findings: Under F measure analysis, samples from one preparation batch co-clustered strongly. Comparison of patients with controls showed five or six TRBV segments more frequent in patients, TRBV5-6, TRBV5-1 and TRBV20-1 among them. In multiple sclerosis, normalized Chao1 diversity was significantly below that of controls.

Sequencing libraries made from TCR beta cDNA carried unique molecular identifiers. Hundreds of thousands of cDNA molecules came from 1 to 10 million T cells. TCRdb re-called the PCR reads with MiXCR, one entry per CDR3 protein. The profile shows about half a million distinct CDR3 sequences, roughly 45% of them singletons. Germline CDR1 is SGHVS and CDR2 is FNYEAQ. This CDR3 has 18 residues. Between the trimmed V and J ends, which lost 0 bases and 7 bases, there was a span of 22 bases. This clonotype showed up just a few times. Its antigen is as yet unknown. The clonotype comes from a girl under 18 with multiple sclerosis. The sequenced sample consisted of blood. This rearrangement joins TRBV7-6 to TRBJ2-1, with D tentatively TRBD2 (7 bases). CDR3 DNA: TGTGCCAGCAGCTTAGCCTTAGGGGGGGTCCAATACAATAATGAGCAGTTCTTC. This codes for CASSLALGGVQYNNEQFF.